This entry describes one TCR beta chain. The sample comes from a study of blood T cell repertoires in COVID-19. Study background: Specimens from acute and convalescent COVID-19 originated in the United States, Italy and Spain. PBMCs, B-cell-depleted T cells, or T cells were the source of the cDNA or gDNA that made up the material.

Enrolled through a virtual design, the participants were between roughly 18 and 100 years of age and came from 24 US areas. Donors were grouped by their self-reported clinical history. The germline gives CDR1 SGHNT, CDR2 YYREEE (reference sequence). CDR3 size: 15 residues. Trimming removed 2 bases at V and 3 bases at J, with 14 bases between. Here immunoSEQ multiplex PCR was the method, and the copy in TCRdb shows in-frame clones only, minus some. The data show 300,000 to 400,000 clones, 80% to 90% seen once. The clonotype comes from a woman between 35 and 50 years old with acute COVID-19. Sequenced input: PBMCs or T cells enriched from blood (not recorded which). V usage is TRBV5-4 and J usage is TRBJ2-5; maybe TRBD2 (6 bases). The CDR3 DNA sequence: TGTGCCAGCAGCTTCCGGGCGGGAACCGAAGAGACCCAGTACTTC. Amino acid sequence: CASSFRAGTEETQYF.